This T cell receptor beta chain originates from a study of blood T cell repertoires in COVID-19. Clones were sequenced by immunoSEQ multiplex PCR, and TCRdb holds only the in-frame ones, with some missing. The data show 250,000 to 350,000 clones, about nine tenths seen once. The sequence was obtained from a woman in her 50s who had recovered from COVID-19. Sequenced material: peripheral blood.

CDR3 in DNA: TGTGCCAGCAGTTACCCGCCCAGGGGCCTCTACGAGCAGTACTTC. This gives the protein CASSYPPRGLYEQYF. V and J are TRBV6-2 or TRBV6-3 and TRBJ2-7, with a possible D match to TRBD1 (6 bases). The germline V and J ends were trimmed by 2 bases and 3 bases, with 14 bases remaining between them. Looked up from germline, CDR1 is MNHEY and CDR2 is SVGEGT. The CDR3 has 15 residues.